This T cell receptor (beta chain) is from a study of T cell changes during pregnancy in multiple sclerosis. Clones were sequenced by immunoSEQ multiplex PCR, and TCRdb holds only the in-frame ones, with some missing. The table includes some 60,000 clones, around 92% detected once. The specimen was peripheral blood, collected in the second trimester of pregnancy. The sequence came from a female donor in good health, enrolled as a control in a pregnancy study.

The CDR3 loop is CASSFAGGPADTQYF. DNA of the CDR3: TGTGCCAGCAGCTTCGCGGGGGGGCCTGCGGATACGCAGTATTTT. V and J are TRBV11-2 and TRBJ2-3; TRBD2 aligns across 9 bases. The CDR3 spans 15 residues. Trimming took 3 bases from V and 6 from J; bases not matched to a gene: 7. Looked up from germline, CDR1 is SGHAT and CDR2 is FQNNGV.